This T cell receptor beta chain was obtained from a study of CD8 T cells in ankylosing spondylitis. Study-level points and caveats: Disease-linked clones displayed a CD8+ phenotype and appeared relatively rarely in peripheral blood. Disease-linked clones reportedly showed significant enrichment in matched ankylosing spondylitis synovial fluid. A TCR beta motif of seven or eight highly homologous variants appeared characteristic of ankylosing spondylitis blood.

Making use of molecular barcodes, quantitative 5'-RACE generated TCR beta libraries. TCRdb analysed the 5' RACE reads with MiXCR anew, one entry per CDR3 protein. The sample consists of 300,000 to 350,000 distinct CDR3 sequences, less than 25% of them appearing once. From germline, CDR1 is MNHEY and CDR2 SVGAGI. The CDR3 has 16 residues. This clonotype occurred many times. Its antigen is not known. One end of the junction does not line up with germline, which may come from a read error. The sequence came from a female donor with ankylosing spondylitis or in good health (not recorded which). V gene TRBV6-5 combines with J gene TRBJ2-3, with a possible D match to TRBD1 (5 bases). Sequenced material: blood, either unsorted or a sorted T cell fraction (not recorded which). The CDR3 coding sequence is TGTGCCAGCAGCTACTGGGCAGGGCGGAACACAGATACGCAGTATTTT. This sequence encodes CASSYWAGRNTDTQYF.